This T cell receptor (beta chain) was sequenced in a study of early T cells in non-severe SARS-CoV-2 infection. Across the whole study: Unsorted whole blood bulk RNA was sequenced, with unpaired chains.

V lost 8 bases to trimming and J lost 15 bases, with 17 bases between them. Germline V gives CDR1 SNHLY, CDR2 FYNNEI. The CDR3 is 11 amino acids. Ten or more counts support this clonotype. Separate cDNA molecules each had unique molecular identifiers attached to them. One entry per CDR3 protein, called by TCRdb with MiXCR from the 5' RACE reads. Altogether some 40,000 distinct CDR3 sequences are present, about 12% being singletons, with the ten largest covering roughly 16%. This clonotype was obtained from an adult who was a healthcare worker with PCR-confirmed SARS-CoV-2 infection or an uninfected control (not recorded which). V and J are TRBV2 and TRBJ2-1, with a tentative D call TRBD1 (6 bases). Material for sequencing was whole blood. CDR3 sequence reads: CASEGQTYPFF. The CDR3 bases are TGTGCCAGCGAGGGACAAACCTACCCGTTCTTC.